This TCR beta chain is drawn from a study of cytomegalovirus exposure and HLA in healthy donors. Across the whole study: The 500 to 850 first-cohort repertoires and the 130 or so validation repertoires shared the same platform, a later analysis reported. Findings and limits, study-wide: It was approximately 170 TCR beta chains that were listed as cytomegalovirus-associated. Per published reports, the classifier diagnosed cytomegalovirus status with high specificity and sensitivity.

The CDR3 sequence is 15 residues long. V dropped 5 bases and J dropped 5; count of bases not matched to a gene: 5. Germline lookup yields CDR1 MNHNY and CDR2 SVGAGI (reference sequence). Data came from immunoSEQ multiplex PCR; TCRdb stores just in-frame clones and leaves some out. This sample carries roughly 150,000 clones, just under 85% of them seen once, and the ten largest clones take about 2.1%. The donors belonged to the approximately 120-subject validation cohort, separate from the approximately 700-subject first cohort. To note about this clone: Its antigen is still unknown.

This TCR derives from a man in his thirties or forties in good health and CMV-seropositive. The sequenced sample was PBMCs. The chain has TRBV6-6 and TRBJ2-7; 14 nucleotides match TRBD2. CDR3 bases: TGTGCCAGCAGTCCGACTAGCGGGGGGGGAGACGAGCAGTACTTC. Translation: CASSPTSGGGDEQYF.